This is a list of T cell receptor beta chains from one sample in a study of blood T cell repertoires in COVID-19. Libraries were prepared by immunoSEQ multiplex PCR; TCRdb keeps only in-frame clonotypes and omits some of them. Seen here are more than 400,000 clones, approximately 86% observed once, and the top ten hold 0.7%. The sequenced sample was PBMCs or T cells enriched from blood (not recorded which). The receptors derive from a woman between 18 and 29 years old who had recovered from COVID-19. The CDR3 runs from the conserved cysteine through the conserved F or W. The D gene is left open where the match is weak. Expanded clones get a size class; other rows say once, few or many, or leave the size out.

clone_size	d_call	v_call	j_call	cdr3_aa	cdr3_nt
-	TRBD1	TRBV2	TRBJ2-4	CASSEDGQGEFF	TGTGCCAGCAGTGAAGATGGACAGGGAGAATTCTTC
-	TRBD1	TRBV2	TRBJ1-1	CASSATQGENTEAFF	TGTGCCAGCAGTGCTACCCAGGGGGAGAACACTGAAGCTTTCTTT
-	-	TRBV4-1	TRBJ1-1	CASSQETGMNTEAFF	TGCGCCAGCAGCCAAGAGACAGGCATGAACACTGAAGCTTTCTTT
-	-	TRBV7-2	TRBJ2-3	CASTKQGFGTDTQYF	TGTGCCAGCACAAAGCAGGGTTTTGGCACAGATACGCAGTATTTT
-	-	TRBV10-1	TRBJ1-1	CASSGQDGTEAFF	TGCGCCAGCAGTGGACAGGATGGCACTGAAGCTTTCTTT
-	-	TRBV27	TRBJ1-1	CASSLTGNTEAFF	TGTGCCAGCAGCTTGACAGGGAACACTGAAGCTTTCTTT
few	TRBD1	TRBV15	TRBJ1-5	CATSRDALGTGGQHF	TGTGCCACCAGCAGAGATGCCCTTGGGACAGGGGGGCAGCATTTT
once	TRBD1	TRBV5-8	TRBJ2-3	CASSLEYRDRDSDTQYF	TGTGCCAGCAGCTTGGAATATAGGGACAGGGATTCAGATACGCAGTATTTT
-	TRBD1	TRBV5-6	TRBJ1-2	CASSFQGQGFVGYTF	TGTGCCAGCAGCTTCCAGGGACAGGGGTTTGTCGGCTACACCTTC
-	TRBD2	TRBV3-1/TRBV3-2	TRBJ2-3	CASSQDLAGGPSTDTQYF	TGTGCCAGCAGCCAAGACCTAGCGGGGGGCCCCTCGACAGATACGCAGTATTTT
once	-	TRBV6-5	TRBJ2-7	CASSYRPRQAYYEQYF	TGTGCCAGCAGTTACCGACCCCGGCAGGCGTACTACGAGCAGTACTTC
few	-	TRBV7-8	TRBJ1-2	CASSPLPAGATNGYTF	TGTGCCAGCAGCCCCCTTCCGGCGGGGGCCACAAATGGCTACACCTTC
-	TRBD2	TRBV9	TRBJ2-3	CASSVVGLAGGPTDTQYF	TGTGCCAGCAGCGTAGTGGGACTAGCGGGGGGGCCCACAGATACGCAGTATTTT
-	TRBD1	TRBV5-8	TRBJ1-4	CASNYGQGSFNEKLFF	TGTGCCAGCAACTATGGACAGGGCTCCTTCAATGAAAAACTGTTTTTT
few	-	TRBV27	TRBJ2-7	CASSYFDSREQYF	TGTGCCAGCAGTTACTTCGACTCGCGGGAGCAGTACTTC
-	-	TRBV6-6	TRBJ1-1	CASRSGGFATEAFF	TGTGCCAGCAGGTCGGGAGGGTTCGCCACTGAAGCTTTCTTT
-	TRBD1	TRBV18	TRBJ2-3	CASSTTGGPDTQYF	TGTGCCAGCTCGACGACAGGGGGCCCAGATACGCAGTATTTT
once	-	TRBV5-1	TRBJ1-4	CASSLGDSVEKLFF	TGCGCCAGCAGCCTCGGGGACTCGGTTGAAAAACTGTTTTTT
-	-	TRBV6-8	TRBJ2-7	CASNGPRGPNEQYF	TGTGCCAGCAACGGCCCCCGGGGTCCCAACGAGCAGTACTTC
-	-	TRBV5-6	TRBJ2-2	CASSLTGAGELFF	TGTGCCAGCAGCTTGACAGGAGCCGGGGAGCTGTTTTTT
once	TRBD1	TRBV25-1	TRBJ1-1	CASSSPPGQGEAFF	TGTGCCAGCAGTTCGCCACCGGGACAGGGGGAGGCTTTCTTT
-	-	TRBV5-1	TRBJ2-5	CASSLTGGQREETQYF	TGCGCCAGCAGCTTGACCGGAGGACAGAGAGAAGAGACCCAGTACTTC
-	TRBD2	TRBV18	TRBJ2-3	CASSPTSGGETTQYF	TGTGCCAGCTCACCGACTAGCGGGGGGGAAACTACGCAGTATTTT
-	-	TRBV7-2	TRBJ2-7	CASSLNTPGEQYF	TGTGCCAGCAGCTTAAATACGCCGGGCGAGCAGTACTTC